The rows below give T cell receptor beta chains drawn from one sample of a study of regulatory T cells in long-lasting Graves disease. TCRdb itself ran the multiplex PCR reads through MiXCR, one entry per CDR3 protein. The table has about 540,000 distinct CDR3 sequences, roughly 14% seen once; the top ten hold over 7.5%. The data were also submitted as part of a second study, on T cells in Graves' hyperthyroidism and ophthalmopathy.

This specimen consisted of peripheral blood mononuclear cells (PBMCs), obtained at new diagnosis, from a patient treated with antithyroid drugs. These receptors all stem from a man in his thirties or forties with Graves disease. Both conserved end residues are part of each CDR3. Each record gives: clone size, D gene, J gene, V gene, CDR3 protein, CDR3 DNA. D genes are given only for firm matches. Size is stated for part of the rows, as once, few or many counts, or as a class when the clone is expanded.

many	NA	TRBJ1-4	TRBV12-3/TRBV12-4	CASSLGGAETLFF	TGTGCCAGCAGTTTGGGCGGGGCGGAAACACTGTTTTTT
few	NA	TRBJ1-2	TRBV19	CASSIGALDTGYTF	TGTGCCAGTAGTATTGGGGCCCTCGATACGGGCTACACCTTC
many	NA	TRBJ2-7	TRBV29-1	CSVGGDWTYEQYF	TGCAGCGTTGGGGGGGACTGGACCTACGAGCAGTACTTC
once	TRBD2	TRBJ2-1	TRBV11-2	CASSSGTSGGHEQFF	TGTGCCAGCAGTTCAGGGACTAGCGGGGGCCATGAGCAGTTCTTC
few	NA	TRBJ2-2	TRBV29-1	CSGTSRAGSAEELFF	TGCAGCGGAACCAGCCGTGCGGGTTCCGCCGAGGAGCTGTTTTTT
few	NA	TRBJ1-2	TRBV20-1	CSARENYGYTF	TGCAGTGCTAGGGAGAACTATGGCTACACCTTC
NA	TRBD2	TRBJ2-1	TRBV2	CASQIGTSGANEQFF	TGTGCCAGTCAAATCGGGACTAGCGGGGCCAATGAGCAGTTCTTC
NA	NA	TRBJ1-2	TRBV20-1	CSASGGLNYGYTF	TGCAGTGCTAGCGGGGGGCTAAACTATGGCTACACCTTC
many	NA	TRBJ2-7	TRBV7-2	CASSPQGASYEQYF	TGTGCCAGCAGCCCCCAAGGGGCCTCCTACGAGCAGTACTTC
NA	TRBD1	TRBJ1-1	TRBV30	CAWSPWDRGPTEAFF	TGTGCCTGGAGTCCCTGGGACAGGGGGCCCACTGAAGCTTTCTTT
NA	NA	TRBJ2-7	TRBV5-1	CATSFGGSSYEQYF	TGCGCCACCTCTTTTGGGGGGAGCTCCTACGAGCAGTACTTC
many	NA	TRBJ2-7	TRBV7-9	CASSLRTPGDEQYF	TGTGCCAGCAGCTTGAGAACCCCGGGGGACGAGCAGTACTTC
many	NA	TRBJ2-1	TRBV7-9	CASSPTPLALREQFF	TGTGCCAGCAGCCCAACCCCACTAGCCCTACGCGAGCAGTTCTTC
many	TRBD2	TRBJ2-5	TRBV20-1	CSASRTRGETQYF	TGCAGTGCTTCTAGGACGCGGGGGGAGACCCAGTACTTC
many	TRBD1	TRBJ2-7	TRBV12-3/TRBV12-4	CASRPGQGGDEQYF	TGTGCCAGCAGGCCGGGACAGGGAGGCGACGAGCAGTACTTC
few	NA	TRBJ1-2	TRBV13	CASSLERGDYGYTF	TGTGCCAGCAGCTTAGAAAGGGGGGACTATGGCTACACCTTC
NA	NA	TRBJ2-2	TRBV5-1	CASSSLTGNTGELFF	TGCGCCAGCAGCTCCCTTACCGGGAACACCGGGGAGCTGTTTTTT
many	NA	TRBJ2-7	TRBV27	CATRRGISVSAYEQYF	TGTGCCACTCGCCGAGGGATTTCAGTTTCTGCCTACGAGCAGTACTTC
NA	NA	TRBJ2-2	TRBV5-1	CASSVGGQGNTGELFF	TGCGCCAGCAGCGTTGGAGGGCAGGGTAACACCGGGGAGCTGTTTTTT
few	TRBD1	TRBJ1-5	TRBV5-1	CASSPGQQDQPQHF	TGCGCCAGCAGCCCGGGACAGCAGGATCAGCCCCAGCATTTT
NA	NA	TRBJ2-5	TRBV25-1	CASSRGGVETQYF	TGTGCCAGCAGTAGAGGAGGAGTTGAGACCCAGTACTTC
NA	TRBD1	TRBJ1-3	TRBV6-2/TRBV6-3	CASSTGQGVSGNTIYF	TGTGCCAGCAGTACGGGACAGGGGGTCTCTGGAAACACCATATATTTT
NA	NA	TRBJ1-5	TRBV30	CAWSVRGPRNQPQHF	TGTGCCTGGAGTGTACGAGGGCCGCGGAATCAGCCCCAGCATTTT
many	NA	TRBJ1-2	TRBV2	CASSEALLREPYGYTF	TGTGCCAGCAGTGAAGCGCTTCTCCGGGAACCCTATGGCTACACCTTC
many	TRBD1	TRBJ1-2	TRBV12-3/TRBV12-4	CASSLTGTDYGYTF	TGTGCCAGCAGTTTAACCGGGACAGACTATGGCTACACCTTC
NA	TRBD2	TRBJ2-7	TRBV6-2/TRBV6-3	CASSYLRTSGEQYF	TGTGCCAGCAGTTACCTCAGGACTAGCGGTGAGCAGTACTTC
NA	NA	TRBJ1-5	TRBV24-1	CATSDTGSIQPQHF	TGTGCCACCAGTGACACAGGGAGCATCCAGCCCCAGCATTTT
many	NA	TRBJ2-7	TRBV5-1	CASSLSGRPGSYEQYF	TGCGCCAGCAGCTTGTCGGGACGACCAGGCTCCTACGAGCAGTACTTC
many	TRBD2	TRBJ2-1	TRBV2	CASSAGLAVYNEQFF	TGTGCCAGCAGCGCGGGACTAGCGGTTTACAATGAGCAGTTCTTC
many	NA	TRBJ1-2	TRBV2	CASPGPGGGFNGYTF	TGTGCCAGCCCTGGACCTGGAGGAGGGTTTAATGGCTACACCTTC
many	NA	TRBJ2-1	TRBV20-1	CSARVRGLGGGFF	TGCAGTGCTAGAGTTCGGGGGCTCGGAGGTGGGTTCTTC
NA	NA	TRBJ2-6	TRBV30	CASITSGANVLTF	TGTGCCAGTATCACCTCTGGGGCCAACGTCCTGACTTTC
many	NA	TRBJ1-2	TRBV30	CAWPDGYTF	TGTGCCTGGCCCGACGGCTACACCTTC
many	TRBD1	TRBJ1-1	TRBV12-3/TRBV12-4	CASSLGTGFVGTEAFF	TGTGCCAGCAGTTTAGGGACAGGGTTTGTGGGCACTGAAGCTTTCTTT
many	TRBD2	TRBJ2-2	TRBV12-3/TRBV12-4	CASSLARLAGVTGELFF	TGTGCCAGCAGTTTAGCTCGACTAGCGGGAGTCACCGGGGAGCTGTTTTTT
many	NA	TRBJ2-4	TRBV2	CATAGEVYIQYF	TGTGCCACCGCAGGGGAGGTTTACATTCAGTACTTC
NA	TRBD1	TRBJ1-2	TRBV30	CAWSPGQGRRYGYTF	TGTGCCTGGAGTCCGGGACAGGGTCGACGCTATGGCTACACCTTC
many	TRBD2	TRBJ2-3	TRBV20-1	CSARREVSDTQYF	TGCAGTGCTAGGCGGGAGGTTTCAGATACGCAGTATTTT
NA	NA	TRBJ1-1	TRBV5-6	CASSFYNLNTEAFF	TGTGCCAGCAGCTTCTATAACTTAAACACTGAAGCTTTCTTT